This TCR beta chain originates from a study of shared T cell receptors in the human thymus. The repertoire was sequenced with immunoSEQ multiplex PCR; TCRdb's copy has only in-frame clones and lacks some. The repertoire holds over 650,000 clones, with 70% to 90% as singletons. The CDR3 has 13 amino acids. After removal of 7 bases from V and 2 bases from J, the junction contained 8 bases not matched to a gene. Germline V lookup: CDR1 GTSNPN, CDR2 SVGIG (reference sequence). This clone was seen a single time. The same specimen was also included in a second study, on human thymus T cells. That source notes: Donors were healthy Finnish babies undergoing corrective operations for congenital heart defects. The study used thymus tissue resected during corrective heart surgery. Among thymic and blood repertoires, usage of V and J genes appeared biased. There were highly overlapping thymic repertoires among unrelated individuals, as related research reported.

V and J are TRBV30 and TRBJ2-7; 7 bases agree with TRBD2. This sequence was found in a boy younger than two with a congenital heart defect. Specimen: thymocytes. The CDR3 region is CASREDGTYEQYF. The CDR3 coding sequence is TGTGCCTCTCGGGAGGACGGGACCTACGAGCAGTACTTC.